A single T cell receptor (beta chain) is shown here with its context. The data are from a study of blood T cell repertoires in COVID-19. In the original processing: It was from reference gene primer amplification that nucleated cell counts were estimated. Assay: immunoSEQ multiplex PCR; the TCRdb copy retains only in-frame clones and omits some. That table supplies the V and J calls and clone size; D and trimming were determined from the DNA. Altogether around 210,000 clones are present, 65% to 90% being singletons, with the ten largest covering approximately 5%. Seattle patients were enrolled during active infection and followed longitudinally. Germline V lookup: CDR1 LNHDA, CDR2 SQIVND (reference sequence). The CDR3 consists of 18 residues. The J segment lost 1 base and the V segment lost 5 bases, leaving 11 bases of the junction unmatched.

Sequenced input: peripheral blood. The source of this sequence is a man aged 45-65 years with COVID-19, enrolled during active disease. J is TRBJ2-6 and V is TRBV19; 7 bases match TRBD1. Here the CDR3 DNA reads TGTGCCAGTAGTGCCCGGGACAGAGTTATTTCTGGGGCCAACGTCCTGACTTTC. This encodes CASSARDRVISGANVLTF.